This TCR beta chain originates from a study of human T cells and chemical hapten exposure. Overall study: After 6 days, upper back 0.01% DPC patch tests were scored. Patients having alopecia areata, totalis or universalis were mostly female. From small differences in pooled library volume came most of the variation in per-sample TCR yields.

This clonotype was picked up a small number of times. This sample's time point: pre-sensitization, week 0. Regarding treatment: therapeutic diphenylcyclopropenone sensitization with weekly scalp DPC. Individual cDNA molecules (in the library) carried attached unique molecular identifiers. TCRdb re-derived calls from the RACE reads in MiXCR, one entry per CDR3 protein. The sample yields roughly 120,000 distinct CDR3 sequences, approximately 13% seen once. Trimming took off 4 bases at V and 2 bases at J, with 15 bases between the two ends. This CDR3 is 15 amino acids long. Germline CDR1 is LGHNA and CDR2 is YSLEER.

The clonotype was recovered from a woman aged 18-29 years with alopecia areata. Some clones in this sample may be carry-over from other donors' samples. Sequencing used whole blood, obtained in connection with sensitization to the hapten diphenylcyclopropenone (DPC). The rearrangement joins TRBV4-3 to TRBJ2-7; D tentatively fits TRBD1 or TRBD2 (7 bases each). The CDR3 protein is CASSRIRGGPYEQYF. The CDR3, as DNA: TGCGCCAGCAGCCGAATCAGGGGGGGACCCTACGAGCAGTACTTC.